The clone carrying this T cell receptor beta chain came up a few times. The use of a sample-barcoded 5' primer and a J-beta primer mix characterized a second PCR of about 7 to 12 cycles. MiXCR, applied by TCRdb to the 5' RACE reads, yields one record per CDR3 protein. Of 780,000 or so distinct CDR3 sequences in the sample, 45% to 70% are singletons; the top ten hold under 30%. Trimming removed 5 bases at V and 7 bases at J, with 8 bases between. In germline, CDR1 is SGHTA, CDR2 FQGNSA. The CDR3 sequence is 11 residues long. Collection of around 9.3 milliliters of peripheral blood was performed for each donor. The data originate from a study of blood T cells in healthy people across ages.

The receptor was isolated from a middle-aged man in good health. What was sequenced was blood. The V call is TRBV7-2, the J call TRBJ2-5; D is unresolved. The CDR3 DNA is TGTGCCAGCAGCCCCGCGAGGACCCAGTACTTC. Protein product: CASSPARTQYF.